The TCR beta chain described here comes from a study of control samples from healthy donors and cancer patients. TCRdb keeps only in-frame clones here, not all; method: immunoSEQ multiplex PCR. The sample has more than 65,000 clones, 83% seen once. From germline, CDR1 is MNHEY and CDR2 SVGAGI. The CDR3 contains 14 residues. Trimming cost V 6 bases and J 4 bases, with 15 bases left between them. This receptor was taken from a man in his fifties or sixties in good health. This rearrangement joins TRBV6-5 to TRBJ1-1, with D maybe TRBD1 (5 bases). Sequencing input: blood. The CDR3 loop reads CASSPGPGFTEAFF. The CDR3, as DNA: TGTGCCAGCAGCCCAGGGCCGGGCTTCACTGAAGCTTTCTTT.